The 26 T cell receptor beta chains presented below share a single source sample, sequenced in a study of cytomegalovirus exposure and HLA in healthy donors. 60 Vbeta and 13 Jbeta primers were used in PCR. Produced via immunoSEQ multiplex PCR; TCRdb's table is partial and in-frame only. This sample has approximately 140,000 clones; about 71% occur once, and the top ten carry about 2.4%. The specimen sequenced was PBMCs. These TCRs come from a woman aged 60-75 years in good health and CMV-seropositive.

The CDR3 sequence: CSAGISTDTQYF. CDR3 nucleotides: TGCAGCGCAGGAATCAGCACAGATACGCAGTATTTT. The chain combines TRBV29-1 with TRBJ2-3, with D uncertain. Trimming removed 7 bases from V and 0 bases from J, with 8 bases in between. This CDR3 region has 12 residues. Looked up from germline, CDR1 is SQVTM and CDR2 is ANQGSEA.

This clone occurred once. The chain employs TRBV21-1 and TRBJ2-2; TRBD1, as called in the table, went unchecked against the DNA. TRBV21-1 is a pseudogene segment. This CDR3 contains 14 residues. CDR3 sequence reads: CATLMQTNTGELFF. The CDR3 nucleotides are TGTGCCACCTTAATGCAGACGAACACCGGGGAGCTGTTTTTT.

CDR3 in DNA: TGTGCCAGTAGTTACAGGGGGCCAGAGACCCAGTACTTC. This gives the protein CASSYRGPETQYF. The chain has TRBV19 and TRBJ2-5, with 9 bases lining up with TRBD1. Germline loops: CDR1 LNHDA, CDR2 SQIVND (reference sequence). The CDR3 totals 13 residues. Trimming cost V 5 bases and J 4 bases; bases outside gene matches: 2. The whole variable domain, remainder taken from reference TRBV19 and TRBJ2-5, is DGGITQSPKYLFRKEGQNVTLSCEQNLNHDAMYWYRQDPGQGLRLIYYSQIVNDFQKGDIAEGYSVSREKKESFPLTVTSAQKNPTAFYLCASSYRGPETQYFGPGTRLLVL.

The chain carries TRBV27 and TRBJ1-1, with D perhaps TRBD1 (5 bases). Per the germline V gene, CDR1 is MNHEY and CDR2 is SMNVEV (reference sequence). The CDR3 length is 14 residues. Trimming pared 5 bases from V and 9 bases from J, leaving 19 bases between. The CDR3 loop reads CASSLSSTASQAFF. The CDR3 coding sequence is TGTGCCAGCAGTCTTAGCTCGACAGCCTCCCAAGCTTTCTTT.

The chain has TRBV11-3 and TRBJ2-7; possible D gene TRBD2, 6 bases. The V end was cut by 6 bases, the J end by 3 bases, with 18 bases between. This CDR3 is 15 amino acids long. Germline loops: CDR1 SGHNT, CDR2 YENEEA. CDR3 region: CASRLTGTPRYEQYF. The CDR3 nucleotides are TGTGCCAGCAGATTAACCGGGACTCCCCGCTACGAGCAGTACTTC.

The chain has TRBV4-1 and TRBJ1-5; D gene unclear. Trimming shortened V by 0 bases and J by 3 bases, and 6 bases separated the two germline ends. Germline CDR1 is MGHRA and CDR2 is YSYEKL. The CDR3 is 14 residues long. CDR3 sequence (DNA): TGCGCCAGCAGCCAAGAGTCAAACAATCAGCCCCAGCATTTT. Translated: CASSQESNNQPQHF.

The gene calls are TRBV16 and TRBJ1-1, with 7 positions matching TRBD1. Germline-derived CDR1 and CDR2 are KGHSY and FQNENV. The CDR3 spans 15 residues. Germline trimming cut 0 bases from V and 6 bases from J; bases unmatched to any gene: 7. The CDR3, as DNA: TGTGCCAGCAGCCAATCGAGTCGGCAGGGGGCTGAAGCTTTCTTT. Its protein is CASSQSSRQGAEAFF. Variable domain in full (rest from reference TRBV16 and TRBJ1-1): GEEVAQTPKHLVRGEGQKAKLYCAPIKGHSYVFWYQQVLKNEFKFLISFQNENVFDETGMPKERFSAKCLPNSPCSLEIQATKLEDSAVYFCASSQSSRQGAEAFFGQGTRLTVV.

V is TRBV5-1 and J is TRBJ1-2; the D is unclear. Trimming pared 7 bases from V and 7 bases from J, leaving 20 bases between. The CDR3 loop spans 14 amino acids. Per germline, CDR1 SGHRS and CDR2 YFSETQ. CDR3 DNA sequence: TGCGCCAGCCCTCTCCCCATCCGAGGGTCTGGCTACACCTTC. Amino acid sequence: CASPLPIRGSGYTF. Together with reference TRBV5-1 and TRBJ1-2, the CDR3 gives the full variable domain: KAGVTQTPRYLIKTRGQQVTLSCSPISGHRSVSWYQQTPGQGLQFLFEYFSETQRNKGNFPGRFSGRQFSNSRSEMNVSTLELGDSALYLCASPLPIRGSGYTFGSGTRLTVV.

This chain connects TRBV14 to TRBJ1-4; D not certain. Trimming took off 0 bases at V and 7 bases at J, with 18 bases between the two ends. Germline CDR1 and CDR2: SGHDN and FVKESK. The CDR3 loop spans 17 amino acids. The CDR3 reads CASSQDLSWGGREKLFF. DNA for the CDR3: TGTGCCAGCAGCCAAGATCTATCATGGGGAGGTCGTGAAAAACTGTTTTTT.

The CDR3 DNA reads as TGCAGCGTTGGGGATGGACAGGCTAACTATGGCTACACCTTC. Amino acid sequence: CSVGDGQANYGYTF. This sequence joins TRBV29-1 and TRBJ1-2, with 7 bases aligning to TRBD1. V shed 4 bases, J shed 0 bases, and the junction held 5 bases outside the gene matches. This CDR3 has 14 residues. Germline V CDR1 and CDR2: SQVTM, ANQGSEA.

There are a few counts of this clone. In nucleotides, the CDR3 is TGTGCCAGCAGTATTAACAGGGGTCACTATGGCTACACCTTC. It specifies CASSINRGHYGYTF. The chain is built from TRBV28 and TRBJ1-2; 7 bases are shared with TRBD1. Per the germline V gene, CDR1 is MDHEN and CDR2 is SYDVKM. CDR3 length equals 14 residues. V gave up 5 bases and J gave up 3 bases; unmatched junction bases: 6.

This chain uses TRBV9 with TRBJ2-2, with TRBD2 matching 8 bases. The germline V gene encodes CDR1 SGDLS and CDR2 YYNGEE. Unmatched junction bases numbered 11, after V lost 0 bases and J lost 7 bases. This CDR3 contains 17 residues. The CDR3 DNA reads as TGTGCCAGCAGCGTAGCGGGACTAGTAATCAGAAGCGGGGAGCTGTTTTTT. Its protein is CASSVAGLVIRSGELFF.

The chain is built from TRBV12-5 and TRBJ2-1; 7 bases are a match to TRBD1. The CDR3 has 14 amino acids. The germline V gene encodes CDR1 LGHNT and CDR2 FRNRAP. V lost 3 bases to trimming and J lost 7 bases; unmatched junction nucleotides: 6. The DNA for the CDR3 is TGTGCTAGTGGTTTAGCCGGGACAGCAAATGAGCAGTTCTTC. Protein product: CASGLAGTANEQFF. Supplemented by reference TRBV12-5 and TRBJ2-1, the full variable domain reads DARVTQTPRHKVTEMGQEVTMRCQPILGHNTVFWYRQTMMQGLELLAYFRNRAPLDDSGMPKDRFSAEMPDATLATLKIQPSEPRDSAVYFCASGLAGTANEQFFGPGTRLTVL.

V and J are TRBV19 and TRBJ2-1; D unclear. Germline assignment: CDR1 LNHDA and CDR2 SQIVND (reference sequence). The CDR3 spans 11 residues. V was shortened by 7 bases and J by 4 bases, with 5 bases between the two germline ends. The CDR3 DNA reads TGTGCCAGTACCCAATACAATGAGCAGTTCTTC. Encoded protein: CASTQYNEQFF.

Of note for this clone: The CDR3 does not end in the conserved phenylalanine or tryptophan, so this is likely a read error. The DNA is omitted, as the CDR3 cannot be located on it reliably, and the CDR3 follows TCRdb's listing. The rearrangement uses TRBV4-2 and TRBJ1-1. The CDR3 has 18 residues if both end residues are counted. CDR1 and CDR2 (germline): LGHNA, YNFKEQ. The CDR3 spells CASSQGEVGEAFFGQGTL.

This clone was counted between two and nine times. The chain combines TRBV5-6 with TRBJ1-2, with 8 bases that match TRBD1. CDR3 length: 14 amino acids. In germline, CDR1 is SGHDT, CDR2 YYEEEE. The V gene end was trimmed by 1 base and the J gene end by 3 bases; junction bases not matched to a gene: 2. In DNA form, the CDR3 reads TGTGCCAGCAGCTTGTTGGACAGGGACTATGGCTACACCTTC. Protein: CASSLLDRDYGYTF.

The CDR3 nucleotides are TGCGCCAGCAGCACCGGGACAATCCTCGGGGACGAGCAGTACTTC. This codes for CASSTGTILGDEQYF. J is TRBJ2-7 and V is TRBV5-1, with D possibly TRBD1 on 6 matching bases. CDR3 length: 15 amino acids. Per the germline V gene, CDR1 is SGHRS and CDR2 is YFSETQ. The V gene lost 4 bases and the J gene lost 5 bases, with 19 bases spanning the gap.

The chain joins TRBV2 to TRBJ1-1; 11 nucleotides match TRBD1. Germline CDR1 reads SNHLY; CDR2 reads FYNNEI. V was pared by 5 bases and J by 3 bases, with 5 bases of the junction left unmatched. This CDR3 spans 15 amino acids. CDR3 sequence (DNA): TGTGCCAGCAGTTGGACAGGGGGCGCGGACACTGAAGCTTTCTTT. It codes for CASSWTGGADTEAFF.

This chain uses TRBV7-9 with TRBJ2-7; TRBD1 matches 9 bases. Per germline, CDR1 SEHNR and CDR2 FQNEAQ (reference sequence). J gave up 2 bases and V 2 bases, and 7 bases lay outside the gene matches. The CDR3 spans 16 residues. CDR3 bases: TGTGCCAGCAGCTTATTTTGGGACAGGGAACCCTACGAGCAGTACTTC. This sequence encodes CASSLFWDREPYEQYF.

The V and J genes are TRBV10-1 and TRBJ1-6; D gene ambiguous. The CDR3 has 15 residues. V was trimmed by 0 bases and J by 11 bases, leaving 14 bases between them. CDR1 is WNHNN and CDR2 is SYGVQD in the germline V gene (reference sequence). In DNA, the CDR3 is TGCGCCAGCAGTGAGTCGGTATCCCCTGCGGCACCCCTCCACTTT. Amino acids: CASSESVSPAAPLHF.

The genes are TRBV6-6 and TRBJ2-5, with 8 bases identical to TRBD1. The end of the DNA fits TRBJ2-7 better, so the J call may be wrong. The germline CDR1 and CDR2 sequences are MNHNY and SVGAGI (reference sequence). There are 14 residues in the CDR3. The CDR3 bases are TGTGCCAGCAGTTCCTCGACAGGGGTCTACGAGCAGTACTTC. This sequence encodes CASSSSTGVYEQYF.

V and J are TRBV5-1 and TRBJ2-1; D is undetermined. The germline V gene encodes CDR1 SGHRS and CDR2 YFSETQ. The CDR3 is 11 residues long. Trimming pared 1 base from V and 9 bases from J, leaving 5 bases between. The CDR3 nucleotides read TGCGCCAGCAGCTTGTCCGGTGAGCAGTTCTTC. Translated: CASSLSGEQFF.

The chain links TRBV29-1 to TRBJ2-7; D possibly corresponds to TRBD2 (6 bases). The CDR3 extends over 14 amino acids. The germline V gene has CDR1 SQVTM and CDR2 ANQGSEA. V was trimmed by 3 bases and J by 5 bases, leaving 17 bases between them. The chain's CDR3 is CSVDSGGTSDEQYF. CDR3 DNA: TGCAGCGTTGATTCTGGGGGGACTTCCGACGAGCAGTACTTC.

About this clone itself: Distinct nucleotide sequences in the sample also encode this CDR3. The chain uses TRBV6-1 and TRBJ2-3, with D perhaps TRBD2 (6 bases). The germline CDR1 and CDR2 sequences are MNHNS and SASEGT. Trimming removed 3 bases at V and 1 base at J, with 11 bases between. CDR3 size: 15 residues. DNA for the CDR3: TGTGCCAGCAGTGAGAGGCCGGGGGGCACAGATACGCAGTATTTT. Its translation: CASSERPGGTDTQYF.

This clone was observed a single time. The V call is TRBV6-5, the J call TRBJ2-5, with D perhaps TRBD2 (6 bases). With 2 bases removed from V and 1 base from J, the gap between germline ends came to 11 bases. Germline CDR1 and CDR2: MNHEY and SVGAGI. The CDR3 sequence is 15 residues long. This CDR3 is CASSYLGGVQETQYF. DNA for the CDR3: TGTGCCAGCAGTTACCTCGGCGGGGTCCAAGAGACCCAGTACTTC.

The chain employs TRBV27 and TRBJ1-5; D ambiguous. The CDR3 is 16 residues long. The V gene's germline CDR1 is MNHEY and CDR2 SMNVEV (reference sequence). The V gene lost 7 bases and the J gene lost 7 bases, with 23 bases spanning the gap. The CDR3 coding sequence is TGTGCCAGCACTCCTCGGCGGGAGGGAAGGATGCAGCCCCAGCATTTT. Translated, it gives CASTPRREGRMQPQHF.